This T cell receptor beta chain was documented in a study of CD8 T cells in ankylosing spondylitis. Points from the study as a whole: In peripheral blood, disease-linked CD8+ clones occurred at relatively low frequencies. Characteristic of ankylosing spondylitis blood, it appeared, was a TCR beta motif comprising about eight highly homologous variants.

Preparation of TCR beta libraries was done by quantitative 5'-RACE with molecular barcodes. TCRdb fed the 5' RACE reads into MiXCR, producing one record per CDR3 protein. The table lists about 130,000 distinct CDR3 sequences, 17% of them singletons, with around a third in the top ten. This clonotype was observed a handful of times. As yet, its antigen is unknown. CDR1 and CDR2 from the germline V gene are SEHNR and FQNEAQ (reference sequence). V lost 1 base to trimming and J lost 0 bases, with 7 bases between them. The CDR3 runs 15 residues. The J gene is TRBJ2-1, the V gene TRBV7-9, with D possibly TRBD2 on 5 matching bases. Sample: blood, either unsorted or a sorted T cell fraction (not recorded which). This sequence was found in a male donor with ankylosing spondylitis. The CDR3 sequence: CASSLELGSYNEQFF. The CDR3 nucleotides read TGTGCCAGCAGCTTAGAACTAGGCTCCTACAATGAGCAGTTCTTC.